Here is one T cell receptor (beta chain) with its context. Sample time point: pretreatment peripheral blood. The patients' disease, urothelial carcinoma, was locally advanced or metastatic. The data derive from a study of PD-L1 blockade in urothelial cancer. About the research overall: Atezolizumab (1,200 mg intravenously every 3 weeks) began in about 2014 for patients. After treatment start, blood was analyzed at 3 weeks (second dose) and at 6 weeks.

Trimming took 5 bases from V and 0 from J, leaving 11 bases between them. The CDR3 contains 14 residues. Germline lookup yields CDR1 KGHSH and CDR2 LQKENI. Produced via immunoSEQ multiplex PCR; TCRdb's table is partial and in-frame only. Here the sample spans more than 55,000 clones, about four fifths being singletons. V is TRBV18 and J is TRBJ2-7; D not resolved. The sample was PBMCs, taken around atezolizumab (anti-PD-L1) treatment. This sequence originates from a man aged 70 or older with urothelial cancer. CDR3 sequence (DNA): TGTGCCAGCTCAGCAGCTAGTGCCTCCTACGAGCAGTACTTC. Translated: CASSAASASYEQYF.